These 17 T cell receptor beta chains were all obtained from the same sample, sequenced in a study of blood T cell repertoires in COVID-19. Sequencing used immunoSEQ multiplex PCR; TCRdb keeps in-frame clones, though not all of them. The table has some 120,000 clones, approximately 90% seen once. Sequenced sample: peripheral blood. The receptors come from a man in his fifties or sixties with COVID-19, enrolled during active disease.

The chain joins TRBV28 to TRBJ1-1, with D hard to call. Trimming left V 5 bases short and J 0 bases short, with 16 bases between. Germline V gene sequence: CDR1 MDHEN, CDR2 SYDVKM. This CDR3 is 16 amino acids long. The CDR3 protein is CASSPRRINMNTEAFF. In nucleotides, the CDR3 is TGTGCCAGCAGTCCCCGGAGGATCAACATGAACACTGAAGCTTTCTTT.

The V gene is TRBV27, the J gene TRBJ2-7; D may be TRBD1 (6 bases). The CDR3 is made up of 16 amino acids. Per germline, CDR1 MNHEY and CDR2 SMNVEV (reference sequence). V dropped 0 bases and J dropped 0 bases, with 12 bases sitting between them. As DNA, the CDR3 is TGTGCCAGCAGTTTATCGTTTCGGACAGACTCCTACGAGCAGTACTTC. This sequence encodes CASSLSFRTDSYEQYF.

The gene calls are TRBV9 and TRBJ2-7; 8 bases line up with TRBD2. Germline CDR1 and CDR2: SGDLS and YYNGEE. After removal of 4 bases from V and 6 bases from J, the junction contained 6 bases not matched to a gene. The CDR3 totals 13 residues. DNA of the CDR3: TGTGCCAGCAGCCCTGGGACTAGTGCCGAGCAGTACGTC. It is translated as CASSPGTSAEQYV.

The chain recombines TRBV6-5 with TRBJ2-5; weak D call: TRBD1 (5 bases). The V gene's germline CDR1 is MNHEY and CDR2 SVGAGI. Between the trimmed V and J ends, which lost 6 bases and 4 bases, there was a span of 18 bases. CDR3 length equals 15 residues. The CDR3 DNA reads TGTGCCAGCAGCTCCTGGGCTAGTCAGGGAGAGACCCAGTACTTC. Amino acids: CASSSWASQGETQYF.

The chain couples TRBV20-1 to TRBJ2-3, with D maybe TRBD1 (5 bases). CDR3 length: 14 residues. Germline V lookup: CDR1 DFQATT, CDR2 SNEGSKA (reference sequence). V lost 3 bases and J 0 bases, leaving 10 bases between the germline ends. The CDR3 DNA reads as TGCAGTGCTAGTGGGGCAGAGAGCACAGATACGCAGTATTTT. Protein product: CSASGAESTDTQYF.

This chain links TRBV13 with TRBJ2-2, with D possibly matching TRBD1 (7 bases). Deletions cut 7 bases from V and 5 bases from J, with 17 bases between. This CDR3 comprises 15 residues. Germline V gene sequence: CDR1 PRHDT, CDR2 FYEKMQ (reference sequence). In DNA, the CDR3 is TGTGCCAGCACGTCAGGGGGGAGAAATACCGGGGAGCTGTTTTTT. Translation gives CASTSGGRNTGELFF.

In this sample, this clone turned up a few times. The chain is built from TRBV25-1 and TRBJ2-3; D is possibly TRBD1 (6 bases). Trimming stripped 6 bases from V and 3 bases from J, with 13 bases between. The CDR3 covers 14 residues. In germline, CDR1 is MGHDK, CDR2 SYGVNS. The CDR3 reads CASSRDRSTDTQYF. In nucleotides, the CDR3 is TGTGCCAGCAGCCGAGACAGGTCTACAGATACGCAGTATTTT. The full variable domain, rest sourced from reference TRBV25-1 and TRBJ2-3, is EADIYQTPRYLVIGTGKKITLECSQTMGHDKMYWYQQDPGMELHLIHYSYGVNSTEKGDLSSESTVSRIRTEHFPLTLESARPSHTSQYLCASSRDRSTDTQYFGPGTRLTVL.

The chain employs TRBV28 and TRBJ2-2; the match to TRBD2 covers 11 bases. Germline trimming cut 6 bases from V and 9 bases from J; bases unmatched to any gene: 21. Germline CDR1 reads MDHEN; CDR2 reads SYDVKM. The CDR3 is made up of 19 amino acids. The CDR3 here is CASSGPQRREIAGGRELFF. The CDR3 region has the DNA TGTGCCAGCAGCGGACCACAGCGGCGAGAGATAGCGGGAGGGCGGGAGCTGTTTTTT.

The gene calls are TRBV12-3 or TRBV12-4 and TRBJ2-3, with D uncertain. This CDR3 is built from 13 residues. V lost 5 bases, J lost 4 bases, and 10 bases lay in between. CDR3 DNA sequence: TGTGCCAGCAGTATAAACACCGCAGATACGCAGTATTTT. It encodes CASSINTADTQYF.

The CDR3, as DNA: TGTGCCAGCAGTACAGGGGGGAATAACGAAAAACTGTTTTTT. Protein product: CASSTGGNNEKLFF. V gene TRBV28 combines with J gene TRBJ1-4; 8 bases are shared with TRBD1. With 5 bases clipped from V and 8 bases from J, the junction kept 7 bases outside the gene matches. The V gene's germline CDR1 is MDHEN and CDR2 SYDVKM. This CDR3 comprises 14 residues.

This sequence joins TRBV19 and TRBJ2-6, with 8 bases lining up with TRBD2. Germline lookup yields CDR1 LNHDA and CDR2 SQIVND (reference sequence). The CDR3 is made up of 18 amino acids. J lost 5 bases, V lost 5 bases, and 14 bases had no gene match. The CDR3 region is CASSPTTSEASRANVLTF. CDR3 bases: TGTGCCAGTAGTCCAACGACTAGCGAGGCGTCCCGGGCCAACGTCCTGACTTTC.

CDR3: CASSFSQMGRQPQHF. In nucleotides, the CDR3 is TGTGCCAGCAGCTTTAGCCAGATGGGGCGTCAGCCCCAGCATTTT. The chain carries TRBV7-6 and TRBJ1-5, with D possibly being TRBD1 (5 bases). Germline loops: CDR1 SGHVS, CDR2 FNYEAQ. The CDR3 is made up of 15 amino acids. V was clipped by 3 bases and J by 6 bases, with 15 bases between them.

V is TRBV21-1 and J is TRBJ1-4; the table's D call TRBD1 went unverified against the DNA. TRBV21-1 is a pseudogene. The CDR3 spans 17 residues. The CDR3: CASSKGWETGANRKLFF. As DNA, the CDR3 is TGTGCCAGCAGCAAAGGGTGGGAGACAGGGGCTAACCGAAAACTGTTTTTT.

The chain recombines TRBV24-1 with TRBJ2-7, with 7 positions matching TRBD1. Germline CDR1 reads KGHDR; CDR2 reads SFDVKD. The CDR3 has 15 residues. V lost 3 bases to trimming and J lost 0 bases; unmatched junction nucleotides: 4. CDR3 coding DNA: TGTGCCACCAGTGATCCCAGGGGGAGCTCCTACGAGCAGTACTTC. It is translated as CATSDPRGSSYEQYF.

The chain uses TRBV12-3 or TRBV12-4 and TRBJ2-3, with 8 bases that match TRBD1. This CDR3 has 11 amino acids. J lost 9 bases, V lost 6 bases, and 2 bases had no gene match. CDR3 coding DNA: TGTGCCAGCAGGGGGACAGGAACGCAGTATTTT. It codes for CASRGTGTQYF.

This chain uses TRBV19 with TRBJ2-2; TRBD2 matches 11 bases. Per germline, CDR1 LNHDA and CDR2 SQIVND (reference sequence). J gave up 8 bases and V 5 bases, and 10 bases lay outside the gene matches. The CDR3 loop spans 16 amino acids. The DNA for the CDR3 is TGTGCCAGTAGTGACTTAGCGGGAGGGCCTGGTGGGGAGCTGTTTTTT. Protein product: CASSDLAGGPGGELFF.

The chain carries TRBV27 and TRBJ2-7, with D possibly TRBD2 on 6 matching bases. CDR3 length: 17 residues. The V end was cut by 0 bases, the J end by 0 bases, with 15 bases between. CDR1 and CDR2 (germline): MNHEY, SMNVEV (reference sequence). The CDR3 DNA follows: TGTGCCAGCAGTTTATCCCCCCCGGGACTCAACTCCTACGAGCAGTACTTC. Its protein is CASSLSPPGLNSYEQYF.